The source of this TCR beta chain is a study of T cell changes during pregnancy in multiple sclerosis. J was trimmed by 5 bases and V by 11 bases; bases with no gene match: 9. This CDR3 contains 13 residues. Germline V gene sequence: CDR1 LNHNV, CDR2 YYDKDF (reference sequence). Sequencing was performed with immunoSEQ multiplex PCR; in TCRdb, only in-frame clones are kept and a portion is missing. This sample has roughly 100,000 clones, with 92% found just once. The sequencing used peripheral blood, collected after pregnancy. This receptor was obtained from a female donor with multiple sclerosis, enrolled in a pregnancy study. J is TRBJ2-7 and V is TRBV15; 10 bases are a match to TRBD2. The CDR3 sequence is CAAGAGGFDEQYF. Here the CDR3 DNA reads TGTGCCGCCGGAGCGGGGGGGTTCGACGAGCAGTACTTC.